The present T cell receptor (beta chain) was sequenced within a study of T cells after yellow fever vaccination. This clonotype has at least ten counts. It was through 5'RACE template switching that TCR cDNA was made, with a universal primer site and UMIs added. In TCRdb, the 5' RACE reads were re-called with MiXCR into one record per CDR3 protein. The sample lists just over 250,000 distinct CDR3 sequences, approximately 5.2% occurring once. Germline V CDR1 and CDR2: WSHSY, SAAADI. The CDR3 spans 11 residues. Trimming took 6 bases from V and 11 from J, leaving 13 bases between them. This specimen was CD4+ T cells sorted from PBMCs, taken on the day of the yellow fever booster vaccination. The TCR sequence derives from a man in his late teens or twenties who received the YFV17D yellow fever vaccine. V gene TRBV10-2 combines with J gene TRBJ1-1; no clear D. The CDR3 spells CASREGLEAFF. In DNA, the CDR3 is TGCGCCAGCAGGGAGGGCTTGGAGGCTTTCTTT.